This is a list of T cell receptor beta chains from one sample in a study of CD8 T cells in ankylosing spondylitis. TCRdb re-analysed the 5' RACE reads in MiXCR, keeping a single row per CDR3 protein. Counted here are about 460,000 distinct CDR3 sequences, approximately 5.3% occurring once; the ten biggest clones make up around 3.5%. The sequenced sample consisted of blood, either unsorted or a sorted T cell fraction (not recorded which). All receptors come from a male donor with ankylosing spondylitis. Both conserved end residues are part of each CDR3.

J: TRBJ2-2
V: TRBV10-3
CDR3: CAISELDTGELFF

J: TRBJ2-1
V: TRBV9
CDR3: CASTRGGSYNEQFF

J: TRBJ1-5
V: TRBV5-1
CDR3: CASSPRPQGPQHF

J: TRBJ2-7
V: TRBV29-1
CDR3: CSVGLSYEQYF

J: TRBJ2-5
V: TRBV7-2
CDR3: CASSSRLAGGAETQYF

J: TRBJ1-5
V: TRBV5-1
CDR3: CASSLNAGINQPQHF

J: TRBJ2-4
V: TRBV5-1
CDR3: CASSRTSGRGKNIQYF

J: TRBJ2-7
V: TRBV7-8
CDR3: CASSLKGSGMYEQYF

J: TRBJ1-4
V: TRBV6-5
CDR3: CASSYRGLNDEKLFF

J: TRBJ1-5
V: TRBV4-2
CDR3: CASSRMGQMSPWGNQPQHF

J: TRBJ2-7
V: TRBV6-1
CDR3: CASNPRWLAGTHEQYF

J: TRBJ1-1
V: TRBV29-1
CDR3: CSVEPIQGGGGAFF

J: TRBJ1-2
V: TRBV18
CDR3: CASSPLITEGYTF

J: TRBJ2-7
V: TRBV9
CDR3: CASSGQSEEQYF

J: TRBJ1-3
V: TRBV7-2
CDR3: CASSSSLVDTIYF

J: TRBJ2-3
V: TRBV10-3
CDR3: CAISDWSREDSTDTQYF

J: TRBJ1-1
V: TRBV7-2
CDR3: CASSPKNRQGTEAFF

J: TRBJ2-5
V: TRBV29-1
CDR3: CSVRSGTGEETQYF

J: TRBJ2-2
V: TRBV7-2
CDR3: CASSPMGRGELFF

J: TRBJ2-5
V: TRBV3-1
CDR3: CASSLEEGTSGVQETQYF

J: TRBJ2-2
V: TRBV2
CDR3: CASSGTGVGELFF

J: TRBJ2-4
V: TRBV5-1
CDR3: CASSLDSLAGRKNIQYF

J: TRBJ1-1
V: TRBV11-2
CDR3: CASSLDPEGNTEAFF

J: TRBJ2-7
V: TRBV12-3/TRBV12-4
CDR3: CASSLISRESDEQYF

J: TRBJ2-3
V: TRBV20-1
CDR3: CSRKGSGGDTQYF

J: TRBJ2-5
V: TRBV5-1
CDR3: CASSPGRPGLEETQYF

J: TRBJ2-3
V: TRBV29-1
CDR3: CSVDQGRRGTDTQYF

J: TRBJ1-2
V: TRBV3-1
CDR3: CASSQDLADGANYGYTF

J: TRBJ1-2
V: TRBV7-2
CDR3: CASSGDRGLVGYTF

J: TRBJ2-5
V: TRBV20-1
CDR3: CSARAQGGETQYF

J: TRBJ2-7
V: TRBV20-1
CDR3: CSARGLTGYYEQYF

J: TRBJ1-2
V: TRBV7-7
CDR3: CASSSRGRGGTYTF

J: TRBJ2-2
V: TRBV6-2/TRBV6-3
CDR3: CASSYSRANTGELFF

J: TRBJ2-5
V: TRBV10-3
CDR3: CAISELQETQYF

J: TRBJ2-7
V: TRBV10-3
CDR3: CAISESNRPERYF

J: TRBJ1-6
V: TRBV4-3
CDR3: CASSQEISQVVSPLHF

J: TRBJ2-2
V: TRBV5-1
CDR3: CASNGTENTGELFF

J: TRBJ1-3
V: TRBV6-5
CDR3: CASSYRGSGNTIYF

J: TRBJ2-7
V: TRBV20-1
CDR3: CSAVETSRGEQYF

J: TRBJ1-2
V: TRBV20-1
CDR3: CSADRQALGWGYTF

J: TRBJ2-3
V: TRBV15
CDR3: CATSRRGGAGTDTQYF